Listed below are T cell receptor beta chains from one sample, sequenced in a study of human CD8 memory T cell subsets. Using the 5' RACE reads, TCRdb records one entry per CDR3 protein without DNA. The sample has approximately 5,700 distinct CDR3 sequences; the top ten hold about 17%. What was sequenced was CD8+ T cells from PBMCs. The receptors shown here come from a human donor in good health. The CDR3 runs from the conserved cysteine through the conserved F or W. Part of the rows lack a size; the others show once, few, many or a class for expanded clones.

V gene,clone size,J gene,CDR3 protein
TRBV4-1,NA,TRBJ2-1,CASSQVTSSNEQFF
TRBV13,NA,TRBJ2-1,CASSSYRVNEQFF
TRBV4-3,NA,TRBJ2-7,CASSQDIAESSYEQYF
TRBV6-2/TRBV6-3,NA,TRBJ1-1,CASRPQGQDTEAFF
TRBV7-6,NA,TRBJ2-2,CASSLAVPGGVVSGELFF
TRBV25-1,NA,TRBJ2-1,CASRGLSPYNEQFF
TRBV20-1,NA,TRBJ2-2,CSASSGSGGELFF
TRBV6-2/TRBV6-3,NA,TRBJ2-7,CASSYSASSYEQYF
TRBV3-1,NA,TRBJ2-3,CASSPWTSEDTQYF
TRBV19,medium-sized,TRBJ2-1,CASSIDPGNLNEQFF
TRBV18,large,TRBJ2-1,CASSSTGYYNEQFF
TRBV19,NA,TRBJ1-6,CASSGTGVNSPLHF
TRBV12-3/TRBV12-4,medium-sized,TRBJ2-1,CASSSDRVGRSYNEQFF
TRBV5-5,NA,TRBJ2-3,CASSLGGVTDTQYF
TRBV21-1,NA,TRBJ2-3,CASVKRGTDTQYF
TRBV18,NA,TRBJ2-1,CASSSGTSGRGVNEQFF
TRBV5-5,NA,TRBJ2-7,CASSPEVRGFYEQYF
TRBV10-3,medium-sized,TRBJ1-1,CAISESALGADGTEAFF
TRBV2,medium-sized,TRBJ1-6,CAIQGPLPNSPLHF
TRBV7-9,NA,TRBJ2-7,CASSLELSTYEQYF
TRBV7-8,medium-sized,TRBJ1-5,CASSLGSAQPQHF
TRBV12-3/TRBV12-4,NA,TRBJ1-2,CASSQARGYTF
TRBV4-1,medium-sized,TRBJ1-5,CASSPPDSNQPQHF
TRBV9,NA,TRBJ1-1,CASSPSGGRGTEAFF
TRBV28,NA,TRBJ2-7,CATQTGQSYEQYF
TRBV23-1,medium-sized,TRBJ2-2,CASSQKKGGPANTGELFF
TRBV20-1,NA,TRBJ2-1,CSATTSGGAYNEQFF
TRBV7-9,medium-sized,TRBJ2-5,CASSAPGTGKFRETQYF
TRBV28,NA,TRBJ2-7,CASSPVGRLAYEQYF
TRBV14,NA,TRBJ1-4,CASSQEVTTNEKLFF
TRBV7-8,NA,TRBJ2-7,CASSLAQGPSYEQYF
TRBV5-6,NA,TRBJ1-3,CASSFGGLGNTIYF
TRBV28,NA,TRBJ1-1,CASSPAGRGTEAFF
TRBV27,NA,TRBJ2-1,CASSSSGLGTREQFF
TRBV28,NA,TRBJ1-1,CASSWSGDDTEAFF
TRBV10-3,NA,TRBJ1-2,CATEPAGLTYGYTF
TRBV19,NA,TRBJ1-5,CASSREDRGSQPQHF
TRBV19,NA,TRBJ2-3,CASSTERGTDTQYF
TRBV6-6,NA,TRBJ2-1,CASSSQGYSYNEQFF
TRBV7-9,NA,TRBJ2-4,CASSTRGTAENIQYF
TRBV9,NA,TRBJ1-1,CASSPGTPEAFF
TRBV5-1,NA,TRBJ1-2,CASSLGQGSFGYGYTF
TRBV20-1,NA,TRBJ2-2,CSARATTSGINTGELFF
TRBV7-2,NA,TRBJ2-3,CASSSLSTDTQYF
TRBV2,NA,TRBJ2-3,CASSEENYPPSDTQYF
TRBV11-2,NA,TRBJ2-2,CASSGGNTGELFF
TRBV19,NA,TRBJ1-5,CASSSGTAVYSNQPQHF
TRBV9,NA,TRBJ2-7,CASSVGGTSVTEQYF
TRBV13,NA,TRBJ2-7,CASRSGQALGNEQYF
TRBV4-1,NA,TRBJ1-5,CASSQHEGVGQPQHF
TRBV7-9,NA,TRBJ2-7,CASSSLRAGWYEQYF
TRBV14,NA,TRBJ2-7,CASSQAHYEQYF
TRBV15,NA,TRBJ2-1,CATSSRMGGMDEQFF
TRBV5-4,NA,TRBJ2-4,CASSLSGSYNIQYF